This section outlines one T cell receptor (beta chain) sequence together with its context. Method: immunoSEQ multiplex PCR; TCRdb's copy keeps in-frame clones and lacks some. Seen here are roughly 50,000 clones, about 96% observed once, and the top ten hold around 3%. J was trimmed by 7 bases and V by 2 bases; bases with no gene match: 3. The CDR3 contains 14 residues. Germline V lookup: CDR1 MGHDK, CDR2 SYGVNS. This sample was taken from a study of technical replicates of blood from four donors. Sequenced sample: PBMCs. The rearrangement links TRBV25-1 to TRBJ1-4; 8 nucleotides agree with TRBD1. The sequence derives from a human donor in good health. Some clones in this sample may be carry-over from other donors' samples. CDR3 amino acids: CASSEQGAGEKLFF. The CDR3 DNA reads TGTGCCAGCAGTGAACAGGGGGCAGGTGAAAAACTGTTTTTT.